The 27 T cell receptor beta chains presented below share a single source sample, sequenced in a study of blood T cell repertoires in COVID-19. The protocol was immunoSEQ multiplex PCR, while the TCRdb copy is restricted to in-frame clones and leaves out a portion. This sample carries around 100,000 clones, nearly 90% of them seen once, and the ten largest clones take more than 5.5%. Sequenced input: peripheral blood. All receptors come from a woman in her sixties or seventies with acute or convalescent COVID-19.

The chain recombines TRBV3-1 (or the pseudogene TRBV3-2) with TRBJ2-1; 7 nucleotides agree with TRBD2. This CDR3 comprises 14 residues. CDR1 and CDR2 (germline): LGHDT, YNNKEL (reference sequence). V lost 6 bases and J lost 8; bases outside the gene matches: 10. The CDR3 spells CASSLGLESDEQFF. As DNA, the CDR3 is TGTGCCAGCAGTTTAGGACTAGAATCAGATGAGCAGTTCTTC.

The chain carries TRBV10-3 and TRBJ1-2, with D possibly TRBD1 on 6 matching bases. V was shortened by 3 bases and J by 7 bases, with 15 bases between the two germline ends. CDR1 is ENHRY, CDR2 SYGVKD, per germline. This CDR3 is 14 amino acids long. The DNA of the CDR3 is TGTGCCATCAGTGACCAATTGACAGGTTTTGGCTACACCTTC. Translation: CAISDQLTGFGYTF.

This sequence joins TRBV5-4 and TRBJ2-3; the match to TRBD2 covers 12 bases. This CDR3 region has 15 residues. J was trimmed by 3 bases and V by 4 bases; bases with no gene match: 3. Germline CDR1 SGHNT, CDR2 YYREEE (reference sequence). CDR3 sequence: CASSVTSGSTDTQYF. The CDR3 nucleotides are TGTGCCAGCAGCGTGACTAGCGGGAGTACAGATACGCAGTATTTT.

The CDR3 DNA sequence: TGTGCCAGCAGTTCAGGGACAGGCATACACAATGAGCAGTTCTTC. It codes for CASSSGTGIHNEQFF. The chain carries TRBV7-9 and TRBJ2-1; 8 bases agree with TRBD1. Per germline, CDR1 SEHNR and CDR2 FQNEAQ (reference sequence). V was pared by 6 bases and J by 5 bases, with 9 bases of the junction left unmatched. The length of the CDR3 is 15 residues.

CDR3: CSASLQAMNTEAFF. The CDR3 DNA is TGCAGTGCTAGTTTACAAGCGATGAACACTGAAGCTTTCTTT. This chain uses TRBV20-1 with TRBJ1-1; D not resolved. The CDR3 contains 14 residues. From germline, CDR1 is DFQATT and CDR2 SNEGSKA (reference sequence). V was cut by 3 bases and J by 0 bases, with 11 bases left in between.

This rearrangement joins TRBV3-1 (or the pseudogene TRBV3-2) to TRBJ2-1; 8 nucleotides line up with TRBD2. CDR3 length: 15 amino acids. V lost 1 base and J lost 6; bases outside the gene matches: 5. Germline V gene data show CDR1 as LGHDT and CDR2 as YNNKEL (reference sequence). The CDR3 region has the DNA TGTGCCAGCAGCCAAGGGACTAGCAGTCTCAATGAGCAGTTCTTC. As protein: CASSQGTSSLNEQFF.

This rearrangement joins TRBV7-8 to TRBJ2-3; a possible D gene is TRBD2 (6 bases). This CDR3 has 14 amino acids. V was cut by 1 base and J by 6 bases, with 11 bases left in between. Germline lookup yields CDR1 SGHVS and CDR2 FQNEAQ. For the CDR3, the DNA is TGTGCCAGCAGCTTAGTGACGGGGGTGGATACGCAGTATTTT. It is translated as CASSLVTGVDTQYF.

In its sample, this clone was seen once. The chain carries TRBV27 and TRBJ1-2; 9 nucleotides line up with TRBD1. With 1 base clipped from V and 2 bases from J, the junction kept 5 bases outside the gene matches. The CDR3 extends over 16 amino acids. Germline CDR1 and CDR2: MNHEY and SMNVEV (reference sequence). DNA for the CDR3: TGTGCCAGCAGTTTATTAGGACAGGGGATGAACTATGGCTACACCTTC. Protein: CASSLLGQGMNYGYTF.

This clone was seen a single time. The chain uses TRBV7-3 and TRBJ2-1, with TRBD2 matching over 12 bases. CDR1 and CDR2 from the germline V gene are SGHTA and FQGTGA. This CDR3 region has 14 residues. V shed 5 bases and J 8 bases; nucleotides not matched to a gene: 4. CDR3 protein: CASSASGRVYEQFF. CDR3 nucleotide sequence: TGTGCCAGCAGCGCTAGCGGGAGGGTCTATGAGCAGTTCTTC. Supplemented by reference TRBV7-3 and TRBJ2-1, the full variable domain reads GAGVSQTPSNKVTEKGKYVELRCDPISGHTALYWYRQSLGQGPEFLIYFQGTGAADDSGLPNDRFFAVRPEGSVSTLKIQRTERGDSAVYLCASSASGRVYEQFFGPGTRLTVL.

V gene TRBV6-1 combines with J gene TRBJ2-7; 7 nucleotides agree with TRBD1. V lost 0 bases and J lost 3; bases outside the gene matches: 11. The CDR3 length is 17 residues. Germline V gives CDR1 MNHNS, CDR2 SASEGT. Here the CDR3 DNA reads TGTGCCAGCAGTGAAGCAGGGGGCGCGTTCCCTATCTACGAGCAGTACTTC. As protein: CASSEAGGAFPIYEQYF.

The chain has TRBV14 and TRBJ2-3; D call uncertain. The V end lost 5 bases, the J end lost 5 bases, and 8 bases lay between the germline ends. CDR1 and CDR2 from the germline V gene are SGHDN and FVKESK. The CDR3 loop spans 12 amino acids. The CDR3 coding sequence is TGTGCCAGCAGCGCGTTTCGAGATACGCAGTATTTT. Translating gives CASSAFRDTQYF.

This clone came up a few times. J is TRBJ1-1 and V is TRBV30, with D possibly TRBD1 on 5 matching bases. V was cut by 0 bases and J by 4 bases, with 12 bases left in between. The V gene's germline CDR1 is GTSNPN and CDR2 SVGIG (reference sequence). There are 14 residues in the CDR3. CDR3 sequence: CAWSVIRVVTEAFF. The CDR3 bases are TGTGCCTGGAGTGTAATCAGGGTGGTCACTGAAGCTTTCTTT.

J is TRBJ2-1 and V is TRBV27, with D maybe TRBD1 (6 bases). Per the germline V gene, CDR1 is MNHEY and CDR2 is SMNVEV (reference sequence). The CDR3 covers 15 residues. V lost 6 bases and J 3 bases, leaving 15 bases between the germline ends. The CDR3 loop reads CASRIPQTGYNEQFF. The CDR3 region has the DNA TGTGCCAGCAGAATCCCTCAGACAGGCTACAATGAGCAGTTCTTC.

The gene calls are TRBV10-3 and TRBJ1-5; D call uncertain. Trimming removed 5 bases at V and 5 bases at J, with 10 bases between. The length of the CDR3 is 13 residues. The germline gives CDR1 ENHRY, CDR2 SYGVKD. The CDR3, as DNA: TGTGCCATCAGTCCCGGGGATTATCAGCCCCAGCATTTT. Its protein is CAISPGDYQPQHF.

CDR3 DNA sequence: TGTGCCAGCTCACCACCTACTAGCGGGACGCAGTATTTT. The encoded protein is CASSPPTSGTQYF. The chain joins TRBV18 to TRBJ2-3, with 9 nucleotides matching TRBD2. Germline trimming cut 0 bases from V and 9 bases from J; bases unmatched to any gene: 1. Germline CDR1 reads KGHSH; CDR2 reads LQKENI. CDR3 length: 13 amino acids.

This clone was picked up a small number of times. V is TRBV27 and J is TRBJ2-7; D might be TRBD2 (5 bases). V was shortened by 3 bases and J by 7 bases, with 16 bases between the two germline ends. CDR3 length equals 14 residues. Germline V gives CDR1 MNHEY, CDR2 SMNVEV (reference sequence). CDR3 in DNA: TGTGCCAGCAGTTTGGCAGAACAAACGGGGGAGCAGTACTTC. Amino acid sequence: CASSLAEQTGEQYF.

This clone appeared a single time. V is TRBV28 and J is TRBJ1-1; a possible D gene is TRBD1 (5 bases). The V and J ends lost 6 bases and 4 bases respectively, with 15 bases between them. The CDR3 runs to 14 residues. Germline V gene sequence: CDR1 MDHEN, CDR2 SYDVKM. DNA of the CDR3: TGTGCCAGCAGGTCGACAGAACCTCTCACTGAAGCTTTCTTT. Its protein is CASRSTEPLTEAFF.

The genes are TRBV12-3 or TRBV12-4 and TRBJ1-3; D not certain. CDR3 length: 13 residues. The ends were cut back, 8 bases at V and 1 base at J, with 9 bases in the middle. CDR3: CASDSRSGNTIYF. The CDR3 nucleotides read TGTGCCAGCGACTCGAGGTCTGGAAACACCATATATTTT.

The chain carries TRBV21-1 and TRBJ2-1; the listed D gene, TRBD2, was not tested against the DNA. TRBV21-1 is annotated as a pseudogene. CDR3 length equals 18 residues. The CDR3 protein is CASSKGTSGTPWDNEQFF. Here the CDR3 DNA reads TGTGCCAGCAGCAAAGGGACTAGCGGGACTCCTTGGGACAATGAGCAGTTCTTC.

The CDR3 region is CASTLTGRGQEAFF. For the CDR3, the DNA is TGTGCCAGCACTCTGACCGGGAGGGGACAAGAAGCTTTCTTT. The genes are TRBV2 and TRBJ1-1; D perhaps matches TRBD1 (6 bases). With 7 bases removed from V and 8 bases from J, the gap between germline ends came to 20 bases. From germline, CDR1 is SNHLY and CDR2 FYNNEI. CDR3 size: 14 residues.

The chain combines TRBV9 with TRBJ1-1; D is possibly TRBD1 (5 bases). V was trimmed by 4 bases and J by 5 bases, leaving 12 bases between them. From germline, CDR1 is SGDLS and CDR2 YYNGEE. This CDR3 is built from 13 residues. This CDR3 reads CASSFLGGTEAFF. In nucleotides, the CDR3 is TGTGCCAGCAGCTTTCTGGGGGGGACTGAAGCTTTCTTT.

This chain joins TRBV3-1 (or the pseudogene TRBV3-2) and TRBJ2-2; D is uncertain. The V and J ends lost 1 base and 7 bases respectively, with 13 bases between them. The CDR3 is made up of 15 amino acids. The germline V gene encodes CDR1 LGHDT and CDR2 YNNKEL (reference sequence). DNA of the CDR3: TGTGCCAGCAGCCAAGGGCTAGTGTTTAACGGGGAGCTGTTTTTT. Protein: CASSQGLVFNGELFF.

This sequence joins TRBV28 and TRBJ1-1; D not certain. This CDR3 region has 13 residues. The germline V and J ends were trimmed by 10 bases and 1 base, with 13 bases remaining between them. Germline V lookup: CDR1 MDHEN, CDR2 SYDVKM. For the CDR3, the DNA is TGTGCCACCTCTTTAGTCCAGAACACTGAAGCTTTCTTT. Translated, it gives CATSLVQNTEAFF.

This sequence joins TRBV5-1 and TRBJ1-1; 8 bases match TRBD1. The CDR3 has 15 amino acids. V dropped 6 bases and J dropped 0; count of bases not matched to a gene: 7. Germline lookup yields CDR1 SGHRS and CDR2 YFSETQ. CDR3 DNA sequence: TGCGCCAGCACCCGGACAGGGACGATGAACACTGAAGCTTTCTTT. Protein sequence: CASTRTGTMNTEAFF. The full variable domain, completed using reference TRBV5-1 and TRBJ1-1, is KAGVTQTPRYLIKTRGQQVTLSCSPISGHRSVSWYQQTPGQGLQFLFEYFSETQRNKGNFPGRFSGRQFSNSRSEMNVSTLELGDSALYLCASTRTGTMNTEAFFGQGTRLTVV.

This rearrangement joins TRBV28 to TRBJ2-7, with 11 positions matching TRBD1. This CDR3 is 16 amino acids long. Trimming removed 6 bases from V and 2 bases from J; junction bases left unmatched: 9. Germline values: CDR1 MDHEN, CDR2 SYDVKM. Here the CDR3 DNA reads TGTGCCAGCAGCTCAATCGGACAGGGGGCCCCCTACGAGCAGTACTTC. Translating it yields CASSSIGQGAPYEQYF.

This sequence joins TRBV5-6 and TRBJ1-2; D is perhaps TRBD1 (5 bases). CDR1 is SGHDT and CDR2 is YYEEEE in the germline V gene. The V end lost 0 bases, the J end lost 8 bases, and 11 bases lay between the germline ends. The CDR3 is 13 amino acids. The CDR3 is CASSLEAGKGYTF. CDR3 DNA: TGTGCCAGCAGCTTGGAGGCAGGGAAAGGCTACACCTTC.

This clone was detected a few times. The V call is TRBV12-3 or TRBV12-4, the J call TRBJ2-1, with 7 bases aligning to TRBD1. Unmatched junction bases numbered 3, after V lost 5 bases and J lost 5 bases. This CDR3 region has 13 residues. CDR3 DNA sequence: TGTGCCAGCAGTCAGGACAGGAACAATGAGCAGTTCTTC. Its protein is CASSQDRNNEQFF.